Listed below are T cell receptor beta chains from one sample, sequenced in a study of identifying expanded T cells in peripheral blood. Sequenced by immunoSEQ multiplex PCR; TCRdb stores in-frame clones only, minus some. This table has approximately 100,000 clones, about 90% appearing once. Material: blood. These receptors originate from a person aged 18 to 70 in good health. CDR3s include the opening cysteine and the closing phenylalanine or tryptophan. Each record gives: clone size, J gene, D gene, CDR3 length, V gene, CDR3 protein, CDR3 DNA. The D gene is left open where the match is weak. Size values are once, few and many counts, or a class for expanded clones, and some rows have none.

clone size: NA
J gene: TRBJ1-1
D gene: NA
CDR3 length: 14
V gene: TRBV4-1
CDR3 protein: CASSRVTENTEAFF
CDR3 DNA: TGCGCCAGCAGCCGAGTAACGGAGAACACTGAAGCTTTCTTT

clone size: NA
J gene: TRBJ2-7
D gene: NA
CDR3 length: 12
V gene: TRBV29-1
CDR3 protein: CSVADPTYEQYF
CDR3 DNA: TGCAGCGTTGCGGATCCCACCTACGAGCAGTACTTC

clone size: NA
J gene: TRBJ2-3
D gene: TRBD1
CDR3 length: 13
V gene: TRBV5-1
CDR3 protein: CASSIRTGDTQYF
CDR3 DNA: TGCGCCAGCAGCATCCGGACAGGAGATACGCAGTATTTT

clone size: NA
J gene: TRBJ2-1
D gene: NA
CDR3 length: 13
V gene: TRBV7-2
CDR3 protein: CASSLAWANEQFF
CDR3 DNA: TGTGCCAGCAGCTTAGCGTGGGCAAATGAGCAGTTCTTC

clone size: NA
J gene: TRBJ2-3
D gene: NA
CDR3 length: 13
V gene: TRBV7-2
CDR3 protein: CASIGSHTDTQYF
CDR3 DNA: TGTGCCAGCATCGGGTCCCACACAGATACGCAGTATTTT

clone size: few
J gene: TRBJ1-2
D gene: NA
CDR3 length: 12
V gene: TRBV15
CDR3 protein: CATSRDQSGYTF
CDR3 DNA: TGTGCCACCAGCAGAGATCAGAGTGGCTACACCTTC

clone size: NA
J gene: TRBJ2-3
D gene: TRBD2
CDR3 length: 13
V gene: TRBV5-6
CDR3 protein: CASRSTSLPTQYF
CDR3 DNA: TGTGCCAGCAGATCGACTAGCCTCCCTACGCAGTATTTT

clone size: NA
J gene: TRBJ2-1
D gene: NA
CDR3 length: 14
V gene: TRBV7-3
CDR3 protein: CASSKGTLDNEQFF
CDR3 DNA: TGTGCCAGCAGCAAAGGGACCTTAGACAATGAGCAGTTCTTC

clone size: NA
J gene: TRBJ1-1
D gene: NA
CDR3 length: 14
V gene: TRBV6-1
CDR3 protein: CASSHSGVEAEAFF
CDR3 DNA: TGTGCCAGCAGCCACTCCGGAGTGGAGGCTGAAGCTTTCTTT

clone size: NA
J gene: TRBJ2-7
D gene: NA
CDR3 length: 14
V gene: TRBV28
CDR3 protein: CASSWVRRVFEQYF
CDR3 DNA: TGTGCCAGCAGTTGGGTGCGTAGGGTCTTCGAGCAGTACTTC

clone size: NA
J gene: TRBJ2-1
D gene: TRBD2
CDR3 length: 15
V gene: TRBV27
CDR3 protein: CASSPLAGAGNEQFF
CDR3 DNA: TGTGCCAGCAGCCCTCTAGCGGGAGCGGGAAATGAGCAGTTCTTC

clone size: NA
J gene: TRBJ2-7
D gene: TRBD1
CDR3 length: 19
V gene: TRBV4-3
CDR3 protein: CASSLRPRGPEVSGYEQYF
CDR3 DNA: TGCGCCAGCAGCCTCCGACCGAGGGGGCCCGAGGTCTCGGGCTACGAGCAGTACTTC

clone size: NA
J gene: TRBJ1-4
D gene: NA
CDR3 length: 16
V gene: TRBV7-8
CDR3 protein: CASSSTQSLTNEKLFF
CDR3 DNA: TGTGCCAGCAGCTCCACTCAATCGCTTACTAATGAAAAACTGTTTTTT

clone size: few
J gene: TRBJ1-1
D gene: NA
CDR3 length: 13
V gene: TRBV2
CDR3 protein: CASSDQSNTEAFF
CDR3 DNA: TGTGCCAGCAGCGACCAGTCGAACACTGAAGCTTTCTTT

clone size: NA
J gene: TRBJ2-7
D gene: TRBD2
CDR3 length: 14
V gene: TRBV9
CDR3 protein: CASSLSGNYYEQYF
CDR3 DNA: TGTGCCAGCAGCTTGAGCGGGAATTACTACGAGCAGTACTTC

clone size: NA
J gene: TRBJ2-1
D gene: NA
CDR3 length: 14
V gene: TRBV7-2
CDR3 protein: CASSSLGGFNEQFF
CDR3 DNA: TGTGCCAGCAGCTCCCTCGGAGGGTTCAATGAGCAGTTCTTC

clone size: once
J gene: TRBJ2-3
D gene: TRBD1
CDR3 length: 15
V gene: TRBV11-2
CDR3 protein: CASSLAGRGPDTQYF
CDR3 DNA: TGTGCCAGCAGCTTAGCTGGCAGGGGGCCAGATACGCAGTATTTT

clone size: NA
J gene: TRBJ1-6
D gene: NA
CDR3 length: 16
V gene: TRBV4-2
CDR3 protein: CASSAPTDWKKSPLHF
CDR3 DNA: TGTGCCAGCAGCGCCCCGACGGACTGGAAAAAGTCACCCCTCCACTTT

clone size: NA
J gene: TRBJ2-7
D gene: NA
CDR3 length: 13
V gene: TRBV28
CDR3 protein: CASSSRVQYEQYF
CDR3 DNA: TGTGCCAGCAGTAGCAGGGTTCAGTACGAGCAGTACTTC

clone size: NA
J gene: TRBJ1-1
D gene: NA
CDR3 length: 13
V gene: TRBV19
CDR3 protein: CASRAPMNTEAFF
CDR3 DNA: TGTGCCAGTAGGGCACCAATGAACACTGAAGCTTTCTTT

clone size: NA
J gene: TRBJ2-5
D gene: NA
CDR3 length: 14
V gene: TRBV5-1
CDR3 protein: CASSLDPGRLPQYF
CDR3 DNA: TGCGCCAGCAGCTTGGATCCAGGACGACTGCCCCAGTACTTC

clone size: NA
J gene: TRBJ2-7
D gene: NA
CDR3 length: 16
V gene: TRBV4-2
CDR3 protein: CASSPQGGGTSYEQYF
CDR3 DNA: TGTGCCAGCAGCCCGCAGGGGGGCGGGACCTCCTACGAGCAGTACTTC

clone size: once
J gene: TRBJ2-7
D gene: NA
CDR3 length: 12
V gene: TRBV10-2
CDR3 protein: CASSELGYEQYF
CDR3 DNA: TGCGCCAGCAGTGAGTTGGGTTACGAGCAGTACTTC

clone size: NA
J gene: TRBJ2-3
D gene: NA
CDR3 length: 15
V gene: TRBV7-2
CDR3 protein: CASSLVGGSTDTQYF
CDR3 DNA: TGTGCCAGCAGCTTAGTGGGGGGTAGTACAGATACGCAGTATTTT

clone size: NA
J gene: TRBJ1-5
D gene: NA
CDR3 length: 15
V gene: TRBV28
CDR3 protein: CASSLSPGAPQPQHF
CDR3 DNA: TGTGCCAGCAGTTTATCCCCGGGGGCACCCCAGCCCCAGCATTTT

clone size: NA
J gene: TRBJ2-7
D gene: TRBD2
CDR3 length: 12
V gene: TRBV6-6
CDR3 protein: CASSRAGVEQYF
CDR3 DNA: TGTGCCAGCAGTCGGGCGGGGGTGGAGCAGTACTTC

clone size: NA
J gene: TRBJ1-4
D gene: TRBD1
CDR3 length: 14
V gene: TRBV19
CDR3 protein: CASSLQWTGGKLFF
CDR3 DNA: TGTGCCAGTAGTCTCCAGTGGACAGGCGGAAAACTGTTTTTT

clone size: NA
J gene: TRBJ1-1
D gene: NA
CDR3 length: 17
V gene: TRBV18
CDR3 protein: CASSPTALRILNTEAFF
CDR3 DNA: TGTGCCAGCTCACCGACCGCGTTGAGGATTCTGAACACTGAAGCTTTCTTT

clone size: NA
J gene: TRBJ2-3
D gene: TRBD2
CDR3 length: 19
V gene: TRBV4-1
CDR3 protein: CASSQDLSRGGSSTDTQYF
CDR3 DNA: TGCGCCAGCAGCCAAGATCTCTCGCGGGGGGGCTCTAGCACAGATACGCAGTATTTT

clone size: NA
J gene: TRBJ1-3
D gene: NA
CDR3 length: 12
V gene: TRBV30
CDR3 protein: CAWGPTGNTIYF
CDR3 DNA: TGTGCCTGGGGGCCGACTGGAAACACCATATATTTT

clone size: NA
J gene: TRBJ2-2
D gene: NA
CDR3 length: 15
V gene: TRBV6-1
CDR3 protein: CASRPVRGLAGELFF
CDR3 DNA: TGTGCCAGCAGACCCGTGCGGGGATTGGCCGGGGAGCTGTTTTTT

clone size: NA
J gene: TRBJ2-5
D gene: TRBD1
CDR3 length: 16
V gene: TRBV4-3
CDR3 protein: CASSQTPTGGAETQYF
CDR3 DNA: TGCGCCAGCAGCCAAACCCCGACAGGGGGCGCAGAGACCCAGTACTTC

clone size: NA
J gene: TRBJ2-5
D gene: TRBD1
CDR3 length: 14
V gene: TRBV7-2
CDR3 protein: CASKAGQGGETQYF
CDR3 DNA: TGTGCCAGCAAAGCGGGACAGGGAGGGGAGACCCAGTACTTC

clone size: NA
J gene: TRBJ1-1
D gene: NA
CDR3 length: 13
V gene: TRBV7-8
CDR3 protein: CASSPRWNTEAFF
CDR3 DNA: TGTGCCAGCAGCCCCCGGTGGAACACTGAAGCTTTCTTT

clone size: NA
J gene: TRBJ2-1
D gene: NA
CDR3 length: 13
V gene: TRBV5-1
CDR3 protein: CASSLPRQDEQFF
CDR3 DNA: TGCGCCAGCAGCTTGCCCAGACAAGATGAGCAGTTCTTC

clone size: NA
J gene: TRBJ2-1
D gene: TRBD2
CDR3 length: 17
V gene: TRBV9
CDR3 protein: CASSAGNSGGVYNEQFF
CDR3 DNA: TGTGCCAGCAGCGCCGGAAATAGCGGGGGGGTGTACAATGAGCAGTTCTTC

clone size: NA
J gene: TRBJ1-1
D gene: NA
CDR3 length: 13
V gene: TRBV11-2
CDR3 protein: CASSSRFRTEAFF
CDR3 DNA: TGTGCCAGCAGCTCCAGATTCAGGACTGAAGCTTTCTTT

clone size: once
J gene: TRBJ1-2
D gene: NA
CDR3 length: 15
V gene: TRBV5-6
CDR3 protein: CASSPAGVPGYGYTF
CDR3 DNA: TGTGCCAGCAGCCCAGCAGGGGTTCCGGGGTATGGCTACACCTTC

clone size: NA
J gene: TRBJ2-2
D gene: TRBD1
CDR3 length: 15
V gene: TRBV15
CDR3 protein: CATSSYRGSTGELFF
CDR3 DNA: TGTGCCACCAGCAGTTACAGGGGATCCACCGGGGAGCTGTTTTTT

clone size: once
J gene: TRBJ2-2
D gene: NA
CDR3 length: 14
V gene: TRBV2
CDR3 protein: CASIRGANTGELFF
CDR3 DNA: TGTGCCAGCATCAGGGGCGCTAACACCGGGGAGCTGTTTTTT

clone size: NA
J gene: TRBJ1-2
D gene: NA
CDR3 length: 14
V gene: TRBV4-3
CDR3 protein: CASSPDGLNYGYTF
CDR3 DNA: TGCGCCAGCAGCCCCGATGGCCTTAACTATGGCTACACCTTC

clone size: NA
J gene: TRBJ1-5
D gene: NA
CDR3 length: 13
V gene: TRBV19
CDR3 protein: CASIGEIWGPQHF
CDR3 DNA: TGTGCCAGTATTGGGGAAATATGGGGGCCCCAGCATTTT

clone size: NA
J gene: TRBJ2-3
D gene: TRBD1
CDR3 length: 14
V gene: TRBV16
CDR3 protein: CASTPTGVTDTQYF
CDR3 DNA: TGTGCCAGCACCCCGACAGGGGTCACAGATACGCAGTATTTT

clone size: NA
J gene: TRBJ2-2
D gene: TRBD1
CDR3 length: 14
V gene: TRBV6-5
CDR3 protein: CASNPGGNTGELFF
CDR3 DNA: TGTGCCAGCAACCCAGGGGGGAACACCGGGGAGCTGTTTTTT

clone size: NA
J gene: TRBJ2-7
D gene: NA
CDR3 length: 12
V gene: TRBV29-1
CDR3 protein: CSVGLGGDEQYF
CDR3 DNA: TGCAGCGTTGGACTAGGGGGCGACGAGCAGTACTTC

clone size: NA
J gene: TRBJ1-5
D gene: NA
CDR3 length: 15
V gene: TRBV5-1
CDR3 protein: CASSPLTGSDQPQHF
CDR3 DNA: TGCGCCAGCAGCCCACTTACAGGGAGTGATCAGCCCCAGCATTTT

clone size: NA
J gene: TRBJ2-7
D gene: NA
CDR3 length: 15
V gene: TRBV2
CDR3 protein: CASSETRGLIDEQYF
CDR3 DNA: TGTGCCAGCAGTGAAACGCGGGGGCTTATCGACGAGCAGTACTTC

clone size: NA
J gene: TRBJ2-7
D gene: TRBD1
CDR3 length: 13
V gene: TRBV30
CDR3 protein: CAWSPDRDYEQYF
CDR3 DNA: TGTGCCTGGAGTCCGGACAGGGACTACGAGCAGTACTTC

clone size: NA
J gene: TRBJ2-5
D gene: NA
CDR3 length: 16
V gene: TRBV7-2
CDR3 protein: CASSRAGTRPGETQYF
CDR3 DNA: TGTGCCAGCAGCCGGGCCGGGACTCGCCCTGGAGAGACCCAGTACTTC

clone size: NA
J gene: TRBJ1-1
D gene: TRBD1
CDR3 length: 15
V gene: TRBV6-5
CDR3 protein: CASSLGDSLNTEAFF
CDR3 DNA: TGTGCCAGCAGTTTGGGGGACAGTTTGAACACTGAAGCTTTCTTT